The 3 T cell receptor beta chains below come from one sample, sequenced in a study of blood T cell repertoires in COVID-19. Clones were read by immunoSEQ multiplex PCR, and TCRdb kept only the in-frame ones, dropping some. The sample lists about 300,000 clones, around 83% seen once, with 1.2% in the top ten. Specimen: peripheral blood. These receptors came from a woman aged 50 to 60 with acute or convalescent COVID-19.

The gene calls are TRBV11-2 and TRBJ2-2, with 13 bases that match TRBD2. V lost 5 bases and J lost 10; bases outside the gene matches: 4. The CDR3 contains 14 residues. Germline loops: CDR1 SGHAT, CDR2 FQNNGV. CDR3 DNA: TGTGCCAGCAGCCCCGGACTAGCGGGGGTGGAGCTGTTTTTT. Its protein is CASSPGLAGVELFF.

This chain links TRBV5-1 with TRBJ2-1, with D tentatively TRBD1 (6 bases). Trimming removed 0 bases at V and 6 bases at J, with 16 bases between. The CDR3 is 16 amino acids. Germline V CDR1 and CDR2: SGHRS, YFSETQ. The CDR3 reads CASSLGRGGEANEQFF. The CDR3 DNA is TGCGCCAGCAGCTTGGGCAGGGGTGGTGAGGCCAATGAGCAGTTCTTC.

In this sample, this clone turned up many times. The gene calls are TRBV30 and TRBJ2-5; no firm D call. Germline CDR1 is GTSNPN and CDR2 is SVGIG (reference sequence). There are 14 residues in the CDR3. Trimming pared 5 bases from V and 5 bases from J, leaving 18 bases between. The CDR3 region is CAWGRVVAAETQYF. CDR3 sequence (DNA): TGTGCCTGGGGACGGGTGGTTGCGGCGGAGACCCAGTACTTC.